A single sample gave rise to the 5 T cell receptor beta chains below, sequenced in a study of blood T cell repertoires in COVID-19. The method was immunoSEQ multiplex PCR; TCRdb's version includes in-frame clones alone and lacks a portion of them. The sample carries around 94,000 clones, 70% to 85% recorded once. Specimen: peripheral blood. These receptors originate from a man aged 55 to 69 with active or convalescent COVID-19.

CDR3 nucleotides: TGTGCCAGCAGCCCGATTAGCGGGGAGACCCAGTACTTC. This translates into CASSPISGETQYF. V usage is TRBV27 and J usage is TRBJ2-5; TRBD2 matches 7 bases. V lost 6 bases and J lost 5; bases outside the gene matches: 6. The germline V gene has CDR1 MNHEY and CDR2 SMNVEV (reference sequence). The CDR3 totals 13 residues.

The gene calls are TRBV30 and TRBJ1-4; D remains unclear. Germline loops: CDR1 GTSNPN, CDR2 SVGIG (reference sequence). The CDR3 length is 13 residues. Trimming took 2 bases from V and 3 from J, leaving 7 bases between them. CDR3 sequence: CAWSLRPNEKLFF. The DNA for the CDR3 is TGTGCCTGGAGTCTACGTCCTAATGAAAAACTGTTTTTT.

The rearrangement joins TRBV7-3 to TRBJ2-3, with 8 bases fitting TRBD2. Germline CDR1 reads SGHTA; CDR2 reads FQGTGA. The CDR3 is 15 amino acids. Trimming cost V 6 bases and J 2 bases; bases outside gene matches: 7. The CDR3 sequence: CASSPLAEVTDTQYF. DNA of the CDR3: TGTGCCAGCAGTCCACTAGCGGAGGTCACAGATACGCAGTATTTT. Variable domain in full (rest from reference TRBV7-3 and TRBJ2-3): GAGVSQTPSNKVTEKGKYVELRCDPISGHTALYWYRQSLGQGPEFLIYFQGTGAADDSGLPNDRFFAVRPEGSVSTLKIQRTERGDSAVYLCASSPLAEVTDTQYFGPGTRLTVL.

The gene calls are TRBV27 and TRBJ2-1; D gene ambiguous. CDR3 length equals 13 residues. Per the germline V gene, CDR1 is MNHEY and CDR2 is SMNVEV (reference sequence). Trimming took off 3 bases at V and 4 bases at J, with 7 bases between the two ends. DNA of the CDR3: TGTGCCAGCAGTTTGTGGGCTTACAATGAGCAGTTCTTC. This sequence encodes CASSLWAYNEQFF.

This sequence joins TRBV2 and TRBJ2-7; D unclear. Trimming left V 6 bases short and J 5 bases short, with 8 bases between. This CDR3 has 11 amino acids. Germline-derived CDR1 and CDR2 are SNHLY and FYNNEI. The CDR3 nucleotides are TGTGCCAGCAGCGTACTTCACGAGCAGTACTTC. Protein product: CASSVLHEQYF.